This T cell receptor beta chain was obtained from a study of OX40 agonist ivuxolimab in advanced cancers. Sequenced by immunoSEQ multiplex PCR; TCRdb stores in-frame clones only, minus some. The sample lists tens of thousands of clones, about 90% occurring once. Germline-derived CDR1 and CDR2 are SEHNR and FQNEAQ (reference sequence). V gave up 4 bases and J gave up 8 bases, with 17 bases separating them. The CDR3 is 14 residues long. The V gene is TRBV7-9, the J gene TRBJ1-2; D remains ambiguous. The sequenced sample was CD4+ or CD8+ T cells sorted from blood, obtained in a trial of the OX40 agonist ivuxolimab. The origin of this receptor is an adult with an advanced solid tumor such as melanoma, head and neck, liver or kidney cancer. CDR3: CASSSGHGLPGYTF. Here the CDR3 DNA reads TGTGCCAGCAGCTCCGGCCACGGGTTACCAGGCTACACCTTC.